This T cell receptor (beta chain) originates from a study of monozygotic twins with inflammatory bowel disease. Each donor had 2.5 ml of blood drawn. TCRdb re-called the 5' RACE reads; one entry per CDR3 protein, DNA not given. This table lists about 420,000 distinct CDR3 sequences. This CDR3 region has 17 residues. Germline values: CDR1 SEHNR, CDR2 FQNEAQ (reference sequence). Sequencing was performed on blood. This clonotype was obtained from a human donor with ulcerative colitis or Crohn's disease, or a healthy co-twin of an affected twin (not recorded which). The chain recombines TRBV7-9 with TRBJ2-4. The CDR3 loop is CASSPTGVRLAKNIQYF.